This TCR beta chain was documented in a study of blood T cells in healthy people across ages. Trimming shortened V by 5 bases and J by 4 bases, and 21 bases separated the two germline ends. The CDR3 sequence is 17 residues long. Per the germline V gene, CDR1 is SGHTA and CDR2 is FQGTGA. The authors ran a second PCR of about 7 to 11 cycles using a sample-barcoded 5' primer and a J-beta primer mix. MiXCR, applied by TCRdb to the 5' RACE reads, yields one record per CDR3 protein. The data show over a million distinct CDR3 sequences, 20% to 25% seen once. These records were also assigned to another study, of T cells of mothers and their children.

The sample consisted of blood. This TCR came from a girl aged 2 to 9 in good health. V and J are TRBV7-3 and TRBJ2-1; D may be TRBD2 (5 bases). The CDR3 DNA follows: TGTGCCAGCAGCCAAAATGGTCCGGGATTGGGGTACAATGAGCAGTTCTTC. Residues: CASSQNGPGLGYNEQFF.